The next 30 T cell receptor beta chains were all read from a single sample in a study of blood T cell repertoires in COVID-19 (dated by TCRdb to 2020 to 2021). The library was generated by the immunoSEQ multiplex PCR assay. In TCRdb, the immuneACCESS table is reduced to in-frame sequences with V and J assigned. These tables do not hold every clone; where another copy was compared, an unresolved V gene accounts for under half, and the others remain unexplained. The sample table holds a few hundred thousand clones, of which roughly 89% were seen once. Clones ranked in the top ten supply 8% to 9.5% of the sample. Sequencing input: PBMCs or T cells enriched from blood (not recorded which). These receptors originate from a woman under 30 who had recovered from COVID-19.

This clone was observed a single time. The V and J genes are TRBV4-3 and TRBJ1-2; no clear D. The V and J ends lost 1 base and 4 bases respectively, with 13 bases between them. This CDR3 has 15 residues. In germline, CDR1 is LGHNA, CDR2 YSLEER. The CDR3 region is CASSQGDLEPYGYTF. Here the CDR3 DNA reads TGCGCCAGCAGCCAAGGAGATCTAGAGCCCTATGGCTACACCTTC.

V and J are TRBV16 and TRBJ1-1; 11 positions agree with TRBD1. Germline assignment: CDR1 KGHSY and CDR2 FQNENV. J lost 4 bases, V lost 4 bases, and 8 bases had no gene match. CDR3 size: 16 residues. This CDR3 reads CASSRWTGGAGTEAFF. The CDR3 DNA sequence: TGTGCCAGCAGCCGGTGGACAGGGGGCGCGGGCACTGAAGCTTTCTTT.

The CDR3 nucleotides are TGTGCCAGCAGCCGCGGGACAGGGGATTCACCCCTCCACTTT. Its protein product is CASSRGTGDSPLHF. J is TRBJ1-6 and V is TRBV7-9, with 10 bases that match TRBD1. Germline lookup yields CDR1 SEHNR and CDR2 FQNEAQ (reference sequence). This CDR3 is built from 14 residues. Losses at the gene ends were 5 bases for V and 8 bases for J; bases not matched to a gene: 3.

This chain links TRBV6-5 with TRBJ2-5; TRBD1 matches 7 bases. The germline V gene has CDR1 MNHEY and CDR2 SVGAGI. This CDR3 comprises 14 residues. The V gene end was trimmed by 5 bases and the J gene end by 5 bases; junction bases not matched to a gene: 8. The DNA of the CDR3 is TGTGCCAGCAGTCCGTTGACAGGGTTGGAGACCCAGTACTTC. This translates into CASSPLTGLETQYF.

The chain employs TRBV9 and TRBJ1-3; D is perhaps TRBD1 (5 bases). CDR3 length equals 15 residues. V dropped 0 bases and J dropped 1 base, with 8 bases sitting between them. Germline V CDR1 and CDR2: SGDLS, YYNGEE. The chain's CDR3 is CASSVAGTSGNTIYF. The CDR3 DNA sequence: TGTGCCAGCAGCGTAGCAGGGACTTCTGGAAACACCATATATTTT. Drawing the rest from reference TRBV9 and TRBJ1-3, the complete variable domain is DSGVTQTPKHLITATGQRVTLRCSPRSGDLSVYWYQQSLDQGLQFLIQYYNGEERAKGNILERFSAQQFPDLHSELNLSSLELGDSALYFCASSVAGTSGNTIYFGEGSWLTVV.

The chain employs TRBV27 and TRBJ2-5, with TRBD1 as a possible D gene (5 bases). CDR3 size: 17 residues. CDR1 and CDR2 from the germline V gene are MNHEY and SMNVEV (reference sequence). With 5 bases removed from V and 3 bases from J, the gap between germline ends came to 22 bases. The CDR3 loop reads CASSPRQGQPGKETQYF. CDR3 bases: TGTGCCAGCAGTCCACGCCAGGGCCAACCCGGAAAAGAGACCCAGTACTTC.

The chain links TRBV2 to TRBJ2-1; 12 nucleotides line up with TRBD2. The CDR3 spans 15 residues. Germline lookup yields CDR1 SNHLY and CDR2 FYNNEI. V lost 4 bases and J lost 6; bases outside the gene matches: 4. CDR3 in amino acids: CASSGLAGDPNEQFF. DNA of the CDR3: TGTGCCAGCAGTGGACTAGCGGGGGACCCCAATGAGCAGTTCTTC. Complete variable domain (other parts from reference TRBV2 and TRBJ2-1): EPEVTQTPSHQVTQMGQEVILRCVPISNHLYFYWYRQILGQKVEFLVSFYNNEISEKSEIFDDQFSVERPDGSNFTLKIRSTKLEDSAMYFCASSGLAGDPNEQFFGPGTRLTVL.

The genes are TRBV5-4 and TRBJ2-1; 8 nucleotides align to TRBD1. Trimming removed 2 bases from V and 0 bases from J; junction bases left unmatched: 1. Germline values: CDR1 SGHNT, CDR2 YYREEE (reference sequence). The CDR3 is 15 amino acids. CDR3 nucleotide sequence: TGTGCCAGCAGCTTACAGGGGGGCTCCTACAATGAGCAGTTCTTC. This codes for CASSLQGGSYNEQFF.

This clone was observed once. This same CDR3 is encoded by further DNA sequences in the sample. The chain has TRBV12-3 or TRBV12-4 and TRBJ1-5; perhaps TRBD1 as D (6 bases). With 6 bases removed from V and 2 bases from J, the gap between germline ends came to 8 bases. CDR3 size: 13 residues. As DNA, the CDR3 is TGTGCCAGCAGGTCAGGGGGCAATCAGCCCCAGCATTTT. Translated: CASRSGGNQPQHF.

This chain links TRBV2 with TRBJ2-5; TRBD2 is a possible D gene (6 bases). V was clipped by 7 bases and J by 4 bases, with 13 bases between them. This CDR3 is 13 amino acids long. The germline CDR1 and CDR2 sequences are SNHLY and FYNNEI. The CDR3 sequence: CASKDGGSETQYF. The CDR3 coding sequence is TGTGCCAGCAAAGACGGGGGATCAGAGACCCAGTACTTC.

This chain connects TRBV4-2 to TRBJ2-2; TRBD1 matches 9 bases. With 5 bases clipped from V and 9 bases from J, the junction kept 16 bases outside the gene matches. Germline assignment: CDR1 LGHNA and CDR2 YNFKEQ. This CDR3 contains 17 residues. The CDR3 reads CASSFILGGQGSWELFF. The CDR3 DNA reads as TGTGCCAGCAGCTTTATCCTCGGAGGACAGGGGAGTTGGGAGCTGTTTTTT.

V usage is TRBV18 and J usage is TRBJ2-1, with 10 bases aligning to TRBD1. Trimming at V came to 0 bases and at J to 5 bases, leaving 7 bases not matched to a gene. The CDR3 length is 17 residues. Germline V lookup: CDR1 KGHSH, CDR2 LQKENI. CDR3 in DNA: TGTGCCAGCTCACCACCGATAAGACAGGGGGCACACAATGAGCAGTTCTTC. As protein: CASSPPIRQGAHNEQFF.

There are a few counts of this clone. The gene calls are TRBV7-7 and TRBJ2-5, with TRBD2 matching 12 bases. Germline trimming cut 5 bases from V and 4 bases from J; bases unmatched to any gene: 11. Germline values: CDR1 SSHAT, CDR2 FNYEAQ (reference sequence). The CDR3 is 17 amino acids. The CDR3: CASSTTSGRGFGETQYF. CDR3 DNA: TGTGCCAGCAGCACGACTAGCGGGAGAGGGTTTGGAGAGACCCAGTACTTC.

This rearrangement joins TRBV7-8 to TRBJ2-3; perhaps TRBD2 as D (6 bases). This CDR3 spans 14 amino acids. The germline V and J ends were trimmed by 4 bases and 1 base, with 9 bases remaining between them. CDR1 is SGHVS and CDR2 is FQNEAQ in the germline V gene. CDR3 protein: CASSSQRGTDTQYF. The DNA of the CDR3 is TGTGCCAGCAGCTCTCAGCGGGGCACAGATACGCAGTATTTT.

This clone was seen more than once but under ten times. The V and J genes are TRBV5-5 and TRBJ2-7; a possible D gene is TRBD2 (5 bases). This CDR3 has 11 amino acids. V was cut by 4 bases and J by 6 bases, with 8 bases left in between. The germline CDR1 and CDR2 sequences are SGHKS and YYEKEE (reference sequence). CDR3 nucleotide sequence: TGTGCCAGCAGCCTAGCTCCCGAGCAGTACTTC. It yields the protein CASSLAPEQYF.

CDR3 in DNA: TGTGCCAGCAGTTACTTTTCTGGAGGTGAGCAGTTCTTC. Translating it yields CASSYFSGGEQFF. The chain has TRBV6-2 or TRBV6-3 and TRBJ2-1; maybe TRBD2 (5 bases). CDR3 length equals 13 residues. Germline assignment: CDR1 MNHEY and CDR2 SVGEGT. V lost 1 base, J lost 9 bases, and 10 bases lay in between.

V is TRBV6-5 and J is TRBJ1-1; D is perhaps TRBD1 (6 bases). The germline CDR1 and CDR2 sequences are MNHEY and SVGAGI. Trimming shortened V by 10 bases and J by 0 bases, and 12 bases separated the two germline ends. The CDR3 spans 13 residues. For the CDR3, the DNA is TGTGCCACTCAAGGGACACTGAACACTGAAGCTTTCTTT. This sequence encodes CATQGTLNTEAFF.

This chain uses TRBV2 with TRBJ1-4; D uncertain. The V and J ends lost 5 bases and 5 bases respectively, with 12 bases between them. This CDR3 contains 14 residues. Germline loops: CDR1 SNHLY, CDR2 FYNNEI. CDR3 coding DNA: TGTGCCAGCAGTCGAAGTTCCAGGAATGAAAAACTGTTTTTT. It encodes CASSRSSRNEKLFF.

The chain employs TRBV2 and TRBJ2-6; D is unclear. Trimming left V 4 bases short and J 0 bases short, with 16 bases between. Germline lookup yields CDR1 SNHLY and CDR2 FYNNEI. This CDR3 contains 18 residues. DNA for the CDR3: TGTGCCAGCAGTGGTTTCGTCAGTTTCTTCTCTGGGGCCAACGTCCTGACTTTC. Translation: CASSGFVSFFSGANVLTF.

This clone was recorded only once. The chain carries TRBV7-2 and TRBJ2-3; the D gene is possibly TRBD2 (5 bases). Per germline, CDR1 SGHTA and CDR2 FQGNSA. CDR3 length: 15 amino acids. Trimming removed 4 bases from V and 0 bases from J, with 11 bases in between. CDR3 region: CASSSSGLSTDTQYF. DNA for the CDR3: TGTGCCAGCAGCTCGAGCGGCCTTAGCACAGATACGCAGTATTTT.

This clone was detected a few times. Other DNA sequences in the sample encode the same CDR3. This chain connects TRBV3-1 (or the pseudogene TRBV3-2) to TRBJ2-2, with D possibly TRBD2 on 6 matching bases. Germline loops: CDR1 LGHDT, CDR2 YNNKEL (reference sequence). Trimming left V 1 base short and J 6 bases short, with 6 bases between. The CDR3 spans 13 residues. In DNA form, the CDR3 reads TGTGCCAGCAGCCAAGGGAGGGCCGGGGAGCTGTTTTTT. Translated, it gives CASSQGRAGELFF.

This clone appeared once. The rearrangement joins TRBV7-3 to TRBJ2-7; TRBD1 matches at 9 bases. The CDR3 is made up of 14 amino acids. CDR1 SGHTA and CDR2 FQGTGA come from the germline V gene. The V segment lost 5 bases and the J segment 5 bases; nucleotides outside the gene matches: 7. CDR3 sequence reads: CASSETTGGHEQYF. The CDR3, as DNA: TGTGCCAGCAGCGAAACCACAGGGGGCCACGAGCAGTACTTC.

In DNA, the CDR3 is TGTGCCAGCATGACAGGACTTTCCTACGAGCAGTACTTC. This gives the protein CASMTGLSYEQYF. This chain links TRBV28 with TRBJ2-7; the D gene is possibly TRBD1 (6 bases). Deletions cut 7 bases from V and 1 base from J, with 11 bases between. Germline V CDR1 and CDR2: MDHEN, SYDVKM. The CDR3 has 13 residues.

The genes are TRBV28 and TRBJ1-1; D is ambiguous. The V gene lost 5 bases and the J gene lost 1 base, with 11 bases spanning the gap. The CDR3 spans 14 residues. CDR1 is MDHEN and CDR2 is SYDVKM in the germline V gene. CDR3 sequence: CASSPQWRNTEAFF. The CDR3 DNA sequence: TGTGCCAGCAGTCCCCAATGGAGGAACACTGAAGCTTTCTTT.

This clone was seen a few times. J is TRBJ1-1 and V is TRBV4-1; 7 nucleotides match TRBD1. The CDR3 extends over 14 amino acids. Germline-derived CDR1 and CDR2 are MGHRA and YSYEKL. Trimming at V came to 4 bases and at J to 1 base, leaving 3 bases not matched to a gene. CDR3 nucleotide sequence: TGCGCCAGCAGCCTCAGGGGGAAGAACACTGAAGCTTTCTTT. It codes for CASSLRGKNTEAFF.

This chain joins TRBV21-1 and TRBJ1-1; the tabulated D call, TRBD1, remains unverified against the DNA. TRBV21-1 is given as a pseudogene. The CDR3 contains 18 residues. The DNA for the CDR3 is TGTGCCAGCAGCAAACTTTTTAAGGGACAGGGGGCCAACACTGAAGCTTTCTTT. It specifies CASSKLFKGQGANTEAFF.

The chain has TRBV30 and TRBJ2-7; a weak D match, TRBD1 (6 bases). V gave up 3 bases and J gave up 3 bases, with 15 bases separating them. The CDR3 consists of 14 residues. The germline gives CDR1 GTSNPN, CDR2 SVGIG (reference sequence). The CDR3 DNA follows: TGTGCCTGGAGGAGAGACAGGAGCTTCTACGAGCAGTACTTC. Translating it yields CAWRRDRSFYEQYF.

The gene calls are TRBV18 and TRBJ2-1, with 11 positions matching TRBD2. This CDR3 is 16 amino acids long. J was trimmed by 9 bases and V by 6 bases; bases with no gene match: 13. Germline V gene sequence: CDR1 KGHSH, CDR2 LQKENI. CDR3 amino acids: CASSPVIAGGRTEQFF. CDR3 DNA: TGTGCCAGCTCTCCCGTAATAGCGGGGGGGCGGACTGAGCAGTTCTTC.

This clone appeared a single time. The rearrangement joins TRBV5-1 to TRBJ1-1; 7 positions match TRBD1. The CDR3 spans 14 residues. Germline V gene lookup returns CDR1 SGHRS and CDR2 YFSETQ. V lost 3 bases and J lost 1; bases outside the gene matches: 3. Written as DNA, the CDR3 is TGCGCCAGCAGCTGGGACAGTAAGAACACTGAAGCTTTCTTT. As protein: CASSWDSKNTEAFF.

The chain recombines TRBV27 with TRBJ2-6; 10 bases line up with TRBD1. Trimming removed 3 bases from V and 1 base from J; junction bases left unmatched: 9. From germline, CDR1 is MNHEY and CDR2 SMNVEV (reference sequence). The CDR3 contains 19 residues. The CDR3 bases are TGTGCCAGCAGTTTCGGGACAGGGGTCTCGGGATCTGGGGCCAACGTCCTGACTTTC. Amino acids: CASSFGTGVSGSGANVLTF.